Below, 14 T cell receptor beta chains from the same sample are listed, as sequenced in a study of blood T cells in healthy people across ages (dated by TCRdb to 2015 to 2017). To prepare the library, 5' RACE was applied. Sequencer: Illumina HiSeq 2500. The second PCR ran for about 6 to 11 cycles and used a J-beta primer mix along with a sample-barcoded 5' primer. TCRdb itself trimmed the public reads at Q25 with fastp, ran MiXCR and retained productive beta chains. CDR3 protein sequences are deduplicated, and each keeps its most common genes and DNA. A total of 800,000 to 1,300,000 distinct CDR3 sequences appear in this sample, under 30% of them only once. Of the sample, 0.65% to 0.75% is held by the ten largest clones. These data were also filed under a second study, of T cells of mothers and their children.

Sequenced sample: blood. The receptor source for this set is a girl aged 2-10 years in good health.

The J gene is TRBJ2-4, the V gene TRBV11-2; no clear D. Trimming took 0 bases from V and 5 from J, leaving 11 bases between them. There are 15 residues in the CDR3. The V gene's germline CDR1 is SGHAT and CDR2 FQNNGV. The CDR3 DNA reads TGTGCCAGCAGCTTAGAAAGGTTCGGTGAAAACATTCAGTACTTC. Translating it yields CASSLERFGENIQYF.

In this sample, this clonotype turned up a few times. V and J are TRBV5-1 and TRBJ1-2; possibly TRBD1 for D (6 bases). The CDR3 length is 15 residues. Trimming took off 4 bases at V and 3 bases at J, with 16 bases between the two ends. The germline V gene encodes CDR1 SGHRS and CDR2 YFSETQ. The CDR3, as DNA: TGCGCCAGCAGCCCCGGCAGGGGAGGTGACTATGGCTACACCTTC. This encodes CASSPGRGGDYGYTF.

This clonotype was seen a handful of times. The chain uses TRBV20-1 and TRBJ2-7; 11 bases align to TRBD2. The germline gives CDR1 DFQATT, CDR2 SNEGSKA (reference sequence). The CDR3 has 14 amino acids. V was pared by 6 bases and J by 3 bases, with 7 bases of the junction left unmatched. The CDR3 is CSASETSGIYEQYF. Written as DNA, the CDR3 is TGCAGTGCCAGCGAGACTAGCGGGATCTACGAGCAGTACTTC.

This clonotype came up a few times. This sequence joins TRBV29-1 and TRBJ1-2; the D gene is possibly TRBD1 (5 bases). Trimming shortened V by 0 bases and J by 11 bases, and 22 bases separated the two germline ends. Per germline, CDR1 SQVTM and CDR2 ANQGSEA. The length of the CDR3 is 15 residues. The CDR3 is CSVEDLIEGLLRYTF. The CDR3 DNA sequence: TGCAGCGTTGAAGATCTTATAGAGGGACTTCTGCGGTACACCTTC.

This chain links TRBV7-3 with TRBJ2-5; TRBD2 aligns across 12 bases. V lost 5 bases, J lost 5 bases, and 6 bases stayed unmatched. The CDR3 is 15 amino acids. CDR1 is SGHTA and CDR2 is FQGTGA in the germline V gene. This CDR3 reads CASSKLAGGLETQYF. Here the CDR3 DNA reads TGTGCCAGCAGCAAACTAGCGGGGGGCCTTGAGACCCAGTACTTC. Using reference TRBV7-3 and TRBJ2-5 for the parts outside the CDR3, the full variable domain is GAGVSQTPSNKVTEKGKYVELRCDPISGHTALYWYRQSLGQGPEFLIYFQGTGAADDSGLPNDRFFAVRPEGSVSTLKIQRTERGDSAVYLCASSKLAGGLETQYFGPGTRLLVL.

This clonotype was counted only a few times. The CDR3 DNA is TGTGCCAGCAGCAACCCGGGGGGCCGGGACAGCTCCTACGAGCAGTACTTC. Residues: CASSNPGGRDSSYEQYF. The chain has TRBV9 and TRBJ2-7, with D perhaps matching TRBD1 or TRBD2 (7 bases each). Germline CDR1 is SGDLS and CDR2 is YYNGEE. This CDR3 spans 17 amino acids. V was clipped by 4 bases and J by 0 bases, with 20 bases between them.

The chain joins TRBV29-1 to TRBJ1-2; the D gene is possibly TRBD1 (6 bases). Germline CDR1 SQVTM, CDR2 ANQGSEA. The CDR3 contains 12 residues. CDR3: CSYRVLGYGYTF. CDR3 nucleotide sequence: TGCAGTTACAGGGTTCTCGGCTATGGCTACACCTTC.

In the case of this clonotype: Germline is not matched at one junction end, which may reflect a read error. The chain joins TRBV7-2 to TRBJ1-4; TRBD1 aligns across 9 bases. Germline CDR1 SGHTA, CDR2 FQGNSA. This CDR3 is built from 16 residues. The CDR3 here is CASSRDRVFTNEKLVF. The CDR3 coding sequence is TGTGCCAGCAGCCGGGACAGGGTTTTTACTAATGAAAAACTGGTTTTT.

The gene calls are TRBV7-2 and TRBJ1-2; 7 nucleotides line up with TRBD1. V gave up 5 bases and J gave up 4 bases; unmatched junction bases: 7. The CDR3 spans 14 residues. CDR1 and CDR2 from the germline V gene are SGHTA and FQGNSA. The CDR3 coding sequence is TGTGCCAGCAGCGAAGGGAGGACAGGCTATGGCTACACCTTC. Translation gives CASSEGRTGYGYTF.

The chain combines TRBV4-1 with TRBJ2-5; 9 nucleotides line up with TRBD1. CDR1 and CDR2 (germline): MGHRA, YSYEKL. This CDR3 region has 15 residues. The V gene end was trimmed by 3 bases and the J gene end by 6 bases; junction bases not matched to a gene: 8. The CDR3 is CASSQGTGITKTQYF. CDR3 nucleotide sequence: TGCGCCAGCAGCCAGGGGACAGGGATTACGAAGACCCAGTACTTC.

This clonotype occurred a few times. This chain uses TRBV9 with TRBJ2-5, with 8 positions matching TRBD2. The better agreement between TRBJ2-7 and the DNA end casts doubt on the J call. CDR3 length equals 15 residues. Germline lookup yields CDR1 SGDLS and CDR2 YYNGEE. The DNA for the CDR3 is TGTGCCAGCAGCCCTAGTGCGGGGGGACTCTACGAGCAGTACTTC. Translating it yields CASSPSAGGLYEQYF.

The genes are TRBV5-6 and TRBJ1-2; TRBD1 agrees at 9 bases. The CDR3 totals 13 residues. V was pared by 4 bases and J by 6 bases, with 4 bases of the junction left unmatched. The germline V gene has CDR1 SGHDT and CDR2 YYEEEE. In DNA, the CDR3 is TGTGCCAGCAGCACAGGGGGCGGGGATGGCTACACCTTC. As protein: CASSTGGGDGYTF.

The chain carries TRBV6-1 and TRBJ2-5; D not certain. The CDR3 spans 12 residues. The V gene lost 3 bases and the J gene lost 11 bases, with 13 bases spanning the gap. Per germline, CDR1 MNHNS and CDR2 SASEGT. The CDR3 region has the DNA TGTGCCAGCAGTGACCCCCTACCGTCGCAGTACTTC. As protein: CASSDPLPSQYF.

The V and J genes are TRBV21-1 and TRBJ2-1; no DNA check was done on the table's D call, TRBD2. The tail of the sequence fits TRBJ2-5 better, so the J call may be wrong. TRBV21-1 is reported as a pseudogene. There are 15 residues in the CDR3. For the CDR3, the DNA is TGTGCCAGCAGCAAAATCCTTCTAGCGGAAGAGACCCAGTACTTC. Protein sequence: CASSKILLAEETQYF.